This is a list of T cell receptor beta chains from one sample in a study of cytomegalovirus exposure and HLA in healthy donors. TCRdb's copy holds only in-frame clones and misses some; the assay was immunoSEQ multiplex PCR. The sample consists of approximately 160,000 clones, approximately 86% of them appearing once. The material sequenced was PBMCs. The receptor set was obtained from a male donor in good health and CMV-seronegative. CDR3s include the opening cysteine and the closing phenylalanine or tryptophan. Each record gives: D gene, V gene, clone size, J gene, CDR3 protein, CDR3 DNA. The D gene is left open where the match is weak. Clone size appears in some rows only: once, few, many, or a class for an expanded clone.

D: -
V: TRBV7-6
size: -
J: TRBJ2-5
CDR3: CASSLGGPRETQYF
DNA: TGTGCCAGCAGCTTAGGGGGCCCACGGGAGACCCAGTACTTC

D: -
V: TRBV9
size: -
J: TRBJ1-1
CDR3: CASSVSDSHTEAFF
DNA: TGTGCCAGCAGCGTATCAGACAGCCACACTGAAGCTTTCTTT

D: -
V: TRBV9
size: -
J: TRBJ1-1
CDR3: CASSVGVGQGNTEAFF
DNA: TGTGCCAGCAGCGTAGGGGTTGGGCAAGGGAACACTGAAGCTTTCTTT

D: -
V: TRBV18
size: -
J: TRBJ1-4
CDR3: CASSPRGTNNEKLFF
DNA: TGTGCCAGCTCACCACGGGGCACCAATAATGAAAAACTGTTTTTT

D: TRBD1
V: TRBV5-1
size: -
J: TRBJ2-3
CDR3: CASSYGQGTDTQYF
DNA: TGCGCCAGCAGCTATGGACAGGGGACAGATACGCAGTATTTT

D: TRBD1
V: TRBV28
size: -
J: TRBJ1-2
CDR3: CASSGTEVYGYTF
DNA: TGTGCCAGCTCCGGGACAGAGGTCTATGGCTACACCTTC

D: -
V: TRBV7-6
size: -
J: TRBJ2-2
CDR3: CASSFGGNTGELFF
DNA: TGTGCCAGCAGCTTCGGCGGCAACACCGGGGAGCTGTTTTTT

D: TRBD2
V: TRBV7-3
size: once
J: TRBJ2-1
CDR3: CASSLIAATSEYNEQFF
DNA: TGTGCCAGCAGCTTAATCGCAGCGACTAGCGAATACAATGAGCAGTTCTTC

D: TRBD2
V: TRBV7-6
size: -
J: TRBJ2-5
CDR3: CASSPLAGGQETQYF
DNA: TGTGCCAGCAGCCCACTAGCGGGAGGCCAAGAGACCCAGTACTTC

D: TRBD1
V: TRBV29-1
size: -
J: TRBJ2-7
CDR3: CSVGARTGVYEQYF
DNA: TGCAGCGTTGGAGCCCGGACAGGAGTCTACGAGCAGTACTTC

D: -
V: TRBV28
size: -
J: TRBJ1-1
CDR3: CASRDTGEAFF
DNA: TGTGCCAGCAGAGACACAGGTGAAGCTTTCTTT

D: -
V: TRBV5-1
size: -
J: TRBJ1-6
CDR3: CASSLTRQFNSPLHF
DNA: TGCGCCAGCAGCTTGACCCGACAGTTTAATTCACCCCTCCACTTT

D: TRBD1
V: TRBV5-1
size: -
J: TRBJ1-1
CDR3: CASSFTGGPEAFF
DNA: TGCGCCAGCAGCTTCACAGGGGGCCCTGAAGCTTTCTTT

D: -
V: TRBV5-4
size: -
J: TRBJ2-7
CDR3: CASSLDPGEAYEQYF
DNA: TGTGCCAGCAGCTTGGATCCAGGGGAAGCCTACGAGCAGTACTTC

D: -
V: TRBV7-8
size: -
J: TRBJ2-7
CDR3: CASSFKTGWEQYF
DNA: TGTGCCAGCAGCTTTAAGACAGGCTGGGAGCAGTACTTC

D: -
V: TRBV5-4
size: few
J: TRBJ1-2
CDR3: CASSNPQGGQRGGYTF
DNA: TGTGCCAGCAGCAACCCACAGGGTGGCCAACGTGGGGGCTACACCTTC

D: -
V: TRBV11-2
size: -
J: TRBJ2-7
CDR3: CASSSSGTGYEQYF
DNA: TGTGCCAGCAGCTCGTCCGGGACTGGCTACGAGCAGTACTTC

D: TRBD2
V: TRBV4-3
size: -
J: TRBJ2-7
CDR3: CASSQGAGGPYEQYF
DNA: TGCGCCAGCAGCCAAGGGGCGGGGGGCCCCTACGAGCAGTACTTC

D: -
V: TRBV10-3
size: few
J: TRBJ1-2
CDR3: CAISESTRAHYGYTF
DNA: TGTGCCATCAGTGAGTCGACGAGGGCCCACTATGGCTACACCTTC

D: TRBD2
V: TRBV2
size: -
J: TRBJ2-5
CDR3: CASSDGLAGGSKTQYF
DNA: TGTGCCAGCAGTGATGGACTAGCGGGAGGTTCGAAGACCCAGTACTTC

D: TRBD1
V: TRBV7-3
size: -
J: TRBJ2-2
CDR3: CASSTHRGTGELFF
DNA: TGTGCCAGCAGCACACACAGGGGAACCGGGGAGCTGTTTTTT

D: TRBD2
V: TRBV5-1
size: -
J: TRBJ2-1
CDR3: CASSFPWTSGGPVDEQFF
DNA: TGCGCCAGCAGCTTCCCGTGGACTAGCGGGGGTCCAGTGGATGAGCAGTTCTTC

D: TRBD1
V: TRBV27
size: -
J: TRBJ1-1
CDR3: CASSFSTRDRTRSTEAFF
DNA: TGTGCCAGCAGTTTCTCCACCCGGGACAGGACTCGATCAACTGAAGCTTTCTTT

D: -
V: TRBV28
size: -
J: TRBJ2-1
CDR3: CASSRSGAPGNEQFF
DNA: TGTGCCAGCAGCCGTTCGGGTGCTCCGGGCAATGAGCAGTTCTTC

D: -
V: TRBV2
size: once
J: TRBJ2-1
CDR3: CASSVRLVSVDEQFF
DNA: TGTGCCAGCAGTGTCCGGCTAGTGTCTGTAGATGAGCAGTTCTTC

D: TRBD2
V: TRBV6-1
size: -
J: TRBJ2-3
CDR3: CASSERGSGTTDTQYF
DNA: TGTGCCAGCAGTGAAAGGGGTAGCGGGACCACAGATACGCAGTATTTT

D: TRBD1
V: TRBV7-2
size: -
J: TRBJ2-7
CDR3: CASSLAQGQGLRGAYEQYF
DNA: TGTGCCAGCAGCTTAGCGCAGGGACAGGGTCTCCGTGGGGCCTACGAGCAGTACTTC

D: TRBD1
V: TRBV7-7
size: -
J: TRBJ2-5
CDR3: CASSSGTGGFETQYF
DNA: TGTGCCAGCAGCTCCGGGACAGGGGGCTTTGAGACCCAGTACTTC

D: -
V: TRBV7-9
size: -
J: TRBJ2-7
CDR3: CASSFPGDPRRDF
DNA: TGTGCCAGCAGCTTTCCAGGGGACCCCCGGCGGGACTTC

D: -
V: TRBV7-9
size: -
J: TRBJ1-2
CDR3: CASSQGSNYGYTF
DNA: TGTGCCAGCAGCCAGGGATCTAACTATGGCTACACCTTC

D: TRBD1
V: TRBV11-2
size: -
J: TRBJ2-3
CDR3: CASSSTPGGPIDTQYF
DNA: TGTGCCAGCAGCTCCACCCCAGGGGGCCCAATAGATACGCAGTATTTT

D: -
V: TRBV7-2
size: -
J: TRBJ2-5
CDR3: CASSLGHGETQYF
DNA: TGTGCCAGCAGCTTAGGGCACGGGGAGACCCAGTACTTC

D: -
V: TRBV19
size: few
J: TRBJ1-1
CDR3: CARPKGQPTNTEAFF
DNA: TGTGCCAGACCGAAGGGGCAGCCCACCAACACTGAAGCTTTCTTT

D: -
V: TRBV5-5
size: -
J: TRBJ2-5
CDR3: CASSLAISETQYF
DNA: TGTGCCAGCAGCTTGGCCATTTCAGAGACCCAGTACTTC

D: TRBD1
V: TRBV15
size: -
J: TRBJ1-1
CDR3: CATSPDRLNTEAFF
DNA: TGTGCCACCAGTCCGGACAGGTTGAACACTGAAGCTTTCTTT

D: TRBD1
V: TRBV5-6
size: -
J: TRBJ2-7
CDR3: CASSWGGTGFYEQYF
DNA: TGTGCCAGCAGCTGGGGGGGGACAGGGTTCTACGAGCAGTACTTC

D: TRBD2
V: TRBV25-1
size: -
J: TRBJ2-7
CDR3: CASSFGGDEQYF
DNA: TGTGCCAGCAGCTTCGGGGGGGACGAGCAGTACTTC

D: TRBD1
V: TRBV6-1
size: -
J: TRBJ1-5
CDR3: CASSAKQGAGNQPQHF
DNA: TGTGCCAGCAGTGCGAAACAGGGGGCTGGTAATCAGCCCCAGCATTTT

D: TRBD1
V: TRBV5-6
size: -
J: TRBJ2-2
CDR3: CASSPRTGDTGELFF
DNA: TGTGCCAGCAGCCCACGGACAGGCGACACCGGGGAGCTGTTTTTT

D: -
V: TRBV12-5
size: -
J: TRBJ1-1
CDR3: CASGLVQGRVNTEAFF
DNA: TGTGCTAGTGGTTTGGTACAGGGCAGGGTGAACACTGAAGCTTTCTTT

D: -
V: TRBV10-2
size: -
J: TRBJ1-5
CDR3: CASSSGGRGQPQHF
DNA: TGCGCCAGCAGTTCGGGGGGAAGGGGACAGCCCCAGCATTTT

D: TRBD2
V: TRBV5-1
size: -
J: TRBJ2-3
CDR3: CASSSDGDYPRTDTQYF
DNA: TGCGCCAGCAGCTCCGATGGGGACTACCCACGCACAGATACGCAGTATTTT

D: -
V: TRBV6-5
size: -
J: TRBJ2-3
CDR3: CASSYSGSVGTDTQYF
DNA: TGTGCCAGCAGTTACTCAGGTAGCGTGGGCACAGATACGCAGTATTTT

D: TRBD2
V: TRBV5-5
size: -
J: TRBJ2-7
CDR3: CASSLLASGSYEQYF
DNA: TGTGCCAGCAGCTTACTTGCTAGCGGGAGCTACGAGCAGTACTTC

D: -
V: TRBV10-3
size: -
J: TRBJ2-3
CDR3: CAISQGSGSVTDTQYF
DNA: TGTGCCATCAGCCAGGGCTCCGGGAGCGTCACAGATACGCAGTATTTT

D: TRBD2
V: TRBV6-1
size: -
J: TRBJ2-2
CDR3: CASSSQREGTGELFF
DNA: TGTGCCAGCAGTTCGCAGCGGGAGGGTACCGGGGAGCTGTTTTTT

D: TRBD1
V: TRBV30
size: -
J: TRBJ1-4
CDR3: CAWSGTGDNEKLFF
DNA: TGTGCCTGGAGCGGGACAGGGGATAATGAAAAACTGTTTTTT

D: TRBD2
V: TRBV7-9
size: -
J: TRBJ2-2
CDR3: CASSRTSGGAFTGELFF
DNA: TGTGCCAGCAGCCGGACTAGCGGGGGGGCTTTCACCGGGGAGCTGTTTTTT

D: -
V: TRBV5-1
size: -
J: TRBJ1-5
CDR3: CASSLGRVTSGEPQHF
DNA: TGCGCCAGCAGCTTGGGAAGGGTAACGTCCGGGGAGCCCCAGCATTTT

D: -
V: TRBV9
size: -
J: TRBJ2-7
CDR3: CASSGSGVRSYEQYF
DNA: TGTGCCAGCAGCGGAAGCGGAGTGCGGAGCTACGAGCAGTACTTC

D: -
V: TRBV14
size: -
J: TRBJ2-3
CDR3: CASSQGTTTQYF
DNA: TGTGCCAGCAGCCAAGGCACTACTACGCAGTATTTT

D: -
V: TRBV27
size: -
J: TRBJ1-2
CDR3: CASSLSLVVLTGGRVRYGYTF
DNA: TGTGCCAGCAGTTTGTCACTCGTGGTGTTGACAGGAGGTAGGGTTAGGTATGGCTACACCTTC

D: TRBD2
V: TRBV19
size: -
J: TRBJ2-1
CDR3: CASSKPSGSGVNEQFF
DNA: TGTGCCAGTAGTAAGCCTAGCGGGAGCGGTGTGAATGAGCAGTTCTTC

D: TRBD2
V: TRBV30
size: few
J: TRBJ2-7
CDR3: CAWSVPMGLGYEQYF
DNA: TGTGCCTGGAGTGTACCGATGGGACTAGGTTACGAGCAGTACTTC

D: TRBD2
V: TRBV28
size: -
J: TRBJ2-1
CDR3: CASSPPGLANNEQFF
DNA: TGTGCCAGCAGTCCACCGGGACTAGCAAACAATGAGCAGTTCTTC

D: -
V: TRBV7-3
size: -
J: TRBJ2-2
CDR3: CASSLGLTNTGELFF
DNA: TGTGCCAGCAGCTTAGGTCTCACTAACACCGGGGAGCTGTTTTTT

D: TRBD2
V: TRBV29-1
size: -
J: TRBJ2-3
CDR3: CSVDAPRTSGRYTDTQYF
DNA: TGCAGCGTTGACGCCCCGAGGACTAGCGGGAGGTATACAGATACGCAGTATTTT